Below, 31 T cell receptor beta chains from the same sample are listed, as sequenced in a study of shared clonotypes between healthy human individuals (TCRdb year 2020). Library preparation was by the immunoSEQ multiplex PCR assay. Not all clones reach the TCRdb copy of this immuneACCESS table, which keeps in-frame sequences only. Checked studies attribute under half of the gap to unresolved V genes and leave the rest unexplained. Across this sample there are 2 million to 3 million clones, with roughly 93% seen only once. 0.36% of the sample comes from the top ten. Sequencing input: naive CD4+ T cells from PBMCs. In the paper's terms, the cell subset or site label means: CD45RA+ positively selected. These receptors all stem from a man aged 18-30 years in good health. Some clones in this sample may be carry-over from other donors' samples.

The chain links TRBV28 to TRBJ2-6; D not certain. Germline V lookup: CDR1 MDHEN, CDR2 SYDVKM. This CDR3 is 17 amino acids long. Trimming cost V 3 bases and J 0 bases, with 12 bases left between them. The CDR3 sequence is CASSFGQKLSGANVLTF. DNA for the CDR3: TGTGCCAGCAGTTTTGGGCAGAAGCTCTCTGGGGCCAACGTCCTGACTTTC.

Remarks on this clone: In the same sample, other DNA sequences code for this CDR3. The chain is built from TRBV5-1 and TRBJ2-3; D remains unclear. CDR3 length: 13 amino acids. Germline CDR1 reads SGHRS; CDR2 reads YFSETQ. V was trimmed by 2 bases and J by 3 bases, leaving 7 bases between them. CDR3 sequence: CASSFSGTDTQYF. As DNA, the CDR3 is TGCGCCAGCAGCTTTTCCGGGACAGATACGCAGTATTTT.

The chain carries TRBV10-3 and TRBJ2-1; D may be TRBD1 (6 bases). Trimming left V 3 bases short and J 2 bases short, with 11 bases between. In germline, CDR1 is ENHRY, CDR2 SYGVKD. There are 15 residues in the CDR3. The CDR3 DNA sequence: TGTGCCATCAGTGAACGGGACACCACCTACAATGAGCAGTTCTTC. Its translation is CAISERDTTYNEQFF.

V is TRBV7-9 and J is TRBJ1-5; no reliable D call. The CDR3 is 15 amino acids. V dropped 5 bases and J dropped 1 base, with 12 bases sitting between them. Germline-derived CDR1 and CDR2 are SEHNR and FQNEAQ (reference sequence). CDR3 nucleotides: TGTGCCAGCAGCCGCGACGGGAAAAGCAATCAGCCCCAGCATTTT. The encoded protein is CASSRDGKSNQPQHF.

In this sample, this clone turned up once. The V and J genes are TRBV5-1 and TRBJ2-6; D unclear. Germline V gene data show CDR1 as SGHRS and CDR2 as YFSETQ. The CDR3 spans 14 residues. V was clipped by 9 bases and J by 4 bases, with 14 bases between them. The CDR3 DNA follows: TGCGCCACCAAGGACCCTTCGGGGGCCAACGTCCTGACTTTC. This gives the protein CATKDPSGANVLTF.

V usage is TRBV5-1 and J usage is TRBJ2-2; 8 bases fit TRBD2. The germline gives CDR1 SGHRS, CDR2 YFSETQ. The CDR3 has 18 residues. J was trimmed by 8 bases and V by 3 bases; bases with no gene match: 18. The CDR3 sequence: CASSSTSPGLVMLGELFF. The CDR3 DNA sequence: TGCGCCAGCAGCTCAACTAGTCCGGGACTAGTTATGTTGGGGGAGCTGTTTTTT.

The genes are TRBV28 and TRBJ2-7; no clear D. In germline, CDR1 is MDHEN, CDR2 SYDVKM. V was clipped by 8 bases and J by 1 base, with 12 bases between them. This CDR3 region has 13 residues. This chain's CDR3 is CASRKTASYEQYF. CDR3 in DNA: TGTGCCAGCCGAAAAACAGCTTCCTACGAGCAGTACTTC.

The J gene is TRBJ2-7, the V gene TRBV7-2; D gene unclear. The V end lost 4 bases, the J end lost 6 bases, and 16 bases lay between the germline ends. CDR1 is SGHTA and CDR2 is FQGNSA in the germline V gene. This CDR3 is built from 14 residues. The CDR3 sequence is CASSSAWGPPEQYF. CDR3 nucleotides: TGTGCCAGCAGCTCCGCCTGGGGTCCCCCCGAGCAGTACTTC. Variable domain in full (rest from reference TRBV7-2 and TRBJ2-7): GAGVSQSPSNKVTEKGKDVELRCDPISGHTALYWYRQSLGQGLEFLIYFQGNSAPDKSGLPSDRFSAERTGGSVSTLTIQRTQQEDSAVYLCASSSAWGPPEQYFGPGTRLTVT.

The chain carries TRBV11-2 and TRBJ2-2, with 8 bases lining up with TRBD2. Germline CDR1 and CDR2: SGHAT and FQNNGV. The CDR3 length is 14 residues. Losses at the gene ends were 8 bases for V and 5 bases for J; bases not matched to a gene: 7. The CDR3 DNA reads as TGTGCCAGCCGGAGCGGGAGAATTACCGGGGAGCTGTTTTTT. This gives the protein CASRSGRITGELFF.

This rearrangement joins TRBV7-9 to TRBJ1-2; TRBD1 is a possible D gene (5 bases). The CDR3 is made up of 18 amino acids. Germline V gene data show CDR1 as SEHNR and CDR2 as FQNEAQ (reference sequence). The germline V and J ends were trimmed by 3 bases and 3 bases, with 23 bases remaining between them. In DNA, the CDR3 is TGTGCCAGCAGCTTTGGGCAGGGATCGTTGGGGACGGACTATGGCTACACCTTC. This gives the protein CASSFGQGSLGTDYGYTF.

V and J are TRBV28 and TRBJ1-1; 10 bases align to TRBD1. V lost 5 bases, J lost 0 bases, and 6 bases stayed unmatched. From germline, CDR1 is MDHEN and CDR2 SYDVKM. This CDR3 region has 16 residues. CDR3 loop: CASSPAGTGVNTEAFF. CDR3 nucleotide sequence: TGTGCCAGCAGTCCCGCCGGGACAGGGGTGAACACTGAAGCTTTCTTT.

This chain uses TRBV5-4 with TRBJ2-7; D tentatively reads TRBD1 or TRBD2 (6 bases each). The CDR3 covers 16 residues. V was cut by 4 bases and J by 4 bases, with 21 bases left in between. Germline CDR1 reads SGHNT; CDR2 reads YYREEE (reference sequence). CDR3 loop: CASSARTMGGMYEQYF. In nucleotides, the CDR3 is TGTGCCAGCAGCGCCCGCACTATGGGGGGCATGTACGAGCAGTACTTC.

V usage is TRBV19 and J usage is TRBJ2-1; a weak D match, TRBD2 (6 bases). This CDR3 has 15 amino acids. Per germline, CDR1 LNHDA and CDR2 SQIVND (reference sequence). V gave up 5 bases and J gave up 2 bases, with 13 bases separating them. For the CDR3, the DNA is TGTGCCAGTAGTGAGAGGAGGGATACCTACAATGAGCAGTTCTTC. It translates to CASSERRDTYNEQFF.

Note on this clone: Other DNA sequences within the sample encode an identical CDR3. The chain links TRBV29-1 to TRBJ1-1; D is perhaps TRBD1 (5 bases). The germline V and J ends were trimmed by 3 bases and 0 bases, with 8 bases remaining between them. Germline V gene lookup returns CDR1 SQVTM and CDR2 ANQGSEA. This CDR3 region has 13 residues. The CDR3 loop is CSVEGVLNTEAFF. CDR3 nucleotide sequence: TGCAGCGTTGAGGGGGTATTGAACACTGAAGCTTTCTTT.

This clone was counted between two and nine times. The CDR3 loop reads CASSEARTGNTEAFF. CDR3 DNA sequence: TGTGCCAGCAGCGAGGCCAGGACGGGGAACACTGAAGCTTTCTTT. The genes are TRBV7-9 and TRBJ1-1; D not resolved. Germline loops: CDR1 SEHNR, CDR2 FQNEAQ (reference sequence). V shed 5 bases and J shed 1 base, with 14 bases lying between them. The CDR3 totals 15 residues.

Regarding this clone: The sample carries other DNA sequences with the same CDR3. The chain carries TRBV10-3 and TRBJ1-3, with D tentatively TRBD1 (6 bases). Trimming took 2 bases from V and 4 from J, leaving 12 bases between them. Looked up from germline, CDR1 is ENHRY and CDR2 is SYGVKD. The CDR3 loop spans 15 amino acids. This CDR3 reads CAISETGGPGNTIYF. The CDR3 nucleotides are TGTGCCATCAGTGAGACCGGGGGGCCGGGAAACACCATATATTTT.

The chain is built from TRBV5-1 and TRBJ2-5; D not resolved. The germline V gene has CDR1 SGHRS and CDR2 YFSETQ. Trimming shortened V by 2 bases and J by 5 bases, and 13 bases separated the two germline ends. The CDR3 consists of 14 residues. As DNA, the CDR3 is TGCGCCAGCAGCTTACTCCCCGATACGGAGACCCAGTACTTC. Residues: CASSLLPDTETQYF.

The V gene is TRBV2, the J gene TRBJ1-4; possible D gene TRBD1, 6 bases. V shed 4 bases and J shed 13 bases, with 10 bases lying between them. Germline V CDR1 and CDR2: SNHLY, FYNNEI. The CDR3 length is 11 residues. CDR3 nucleotide sequence: TGTGCCAGCAGTGGCAGGGGCGGACTGTTTTTT. Protein: CASSGRGGLFF.

The V call is TRBV20-1, the J call TRBJ1-2; D unclear. Germline V lookup: CDR1 DFQATT, CDR2 SNEGSKA (reference sequence). V lost 3 bases to trimming and J lost 4 bases, with 6 bases between them. This CDR3 is built from 11 residues. CDR3 nucleotides: TGCAGTGCTAGGAACAGCTATGGCTACACCTTC. Amino acid sequence: CSARNSYGYTF.

The CDR3 DNA sequence: TGTGCCAGCACCGGACAGGGGCCCAACACCGGGGAGCTGTTTTTT. The encoded protein is CASTGQGPNTGELFF. The rearrangement uses TRBV28 and TRBJ2-2, with 9 bases matching TRBD1. J gave up 2 bases and V 7 bases, and 5 bases lay outside the gene matches. The CDR3 is 15 amino acids. The germline V gene encodes CDR1 MDHEN and CDR2 SYDVKM.

V and J are TRBV6-5 and TRBJ2-1, with 8 bases matching TRBD1. Germline CDR1 and CDR2: MNHEY and SVGAGI. The CDR3 totals 16 residues. V trimming: 1 base; J trimming: 6 bases; junction bases outside the gene matches: 8. This chain's CDR3 is CASSYLFRQGANEQFF. The CDR3 DNA reads as TGTGCCAGCAGTTACTTATTTCGGCAGGGGGCCAATGAGCAGTTCTTC.

V and J are TRBV6-1 and TRBJ2-7; 8 bases are a match to TRBD1. The CDR3 runs to 14 residues. CDR1 MNHNS and CDR2 SASEGT come from the germline V gene. Trimming took 6 bases from V and 2 from J; bases not matched to a gene: 6. CDR3 sequence: CASRAGQEAYEQYF. The DNA of the CDR3 is TGTGCCAGCAGGGCGGGACAGGAAGCCTACGAGCAGTACTTC.

The chain is built from TRBV5-4 and TRBJ2-7; D tentatively fits TRBD1 or TRBD2 (5 bases each). Near its end, the DNA agrees better with TRBJ2-5, so the J call may be wrong. Germline-derived CDR1 and CDR2 are SGHNT and YYREEE (reference sequence). This CDR3 has 14 amino acids. CDR3 DNA: TGTGCCAGCAGAGGGACCCCCCTCCAAGAGACCCAGTACTTC. Amino acid sequence: CASRGTPLQETQYF.

The V gene is TRBV18, the J gene TRBJ2-7, with 10 positions matching TRBD1. V was pared by 5 bases and J by 12 bases, with 13 bases of the junction left unmatched. Germline V gene sequence: CDR1 KGHSH, CDR2 LQKENI. The CDR3 loop spans 14 amino acids. CDR3 nucleotide sequence: TGTGCCAGCTCATCCGGGACAGGGGAGCCCCAAGGGTACTTC. Translated, it gives CASSSGTGEPQGYF.

The chain combines TRBV14 with TRBJ2-5; 8 bases match TRBD1. Unmatched junction bases numbered 3, after V lost 8 bases and J lost 4 bases. CDR1 and CDR2 (germline): SGHDN, FVKESK. The CDR3 consists of 12 residues. The DNA for the CDR3 is TGTGCCAGCGGACAGGGAGGAGAGACCCAGTACTTC. It translates to CASGQGGETQYF.

This chain uses TRBV29-1 with TRBJ2-7; D may be TRBD1 (6 bases). Between the trimmed V and J ends, which lost 6 bases and 0 bases, there was a span of 9 bases. Germline V gives CDR1 SQVTM, CDR2 ANQGSEA. CDR3 length: 12 amino acids. The CDR3 protein is CSVRDTSYEQYF. In nucleotides, the CDR3 is TGCAGCGTGAGGGACACCTCCTACGAGCAGTACTTC.

The genes are TRBV27 and TRBJ2-7; 7 bases align to TRBD1. This CDR3 has 13 residues. Germline CDR1 MNHEY, CDR2 SMNVEV (reference sequence). V lost 10 bases to trimming and J lost 7 bases; unmatched junction nucleotides: 13. The CDR3 DNA reads TGTGCCATCGGACGTACAGGGGTCGGGGAGCAGTACTTC. Translation: CAIGRTGVGEQYF.

The chain couples TRBV7-3 to TRBJ2-5, with D maybe TRBD2 (5 bases). This CDR3 region has 16 residues. The germline V and J ends were trimmed by 1 base and 5 bases, with 17 bases remaining between them. Looked up from germline, CDR1 is SGHTA and CDR2 is FQGTGA. CDR3 loop: CASSLMGGRTGETQYF. The DNA of the CDR3 is TGTGCCAGCAGCTTAATGGGCGGGCGGACGGGGGAGACCCAGTACTTC.

The genes are TRBV19 and TRBJ2-1, with 7 bases aligning to TRBD2. The CDR3 contains 15 residues. Germline lookup yields CDR1 LNHDA and CDR2 SQIVND (reference sequence). Germline trimming cut 4 bases from V and 9 bases from J; bases unmatched to any gene: 12. CDR3 sequence: CASSTGRFGLGEQFF. CDR3 DNA: TGTGCCAGTAGTACCGGGAGGTTTGGTCTAGGTGAGCAGTTCTTC.

V and J are TRBV15 and TRBJ2-6; D is uncertain. V was pared by 5 bases and J by 4 bases, with 21 bases between. The CDR3 extends over 18 amino acids. CDR1 and CDR2 from the germline V gene are LNHNV and YYDKDF (reference sequence). CDR3 sequence reads: CATSGNSTRFSGANVLTF. The CDR3 bases are TGTGCCACCAGCGGAAACAGTACCCGATTTTCCGGGGCCAACGTCCTGACTTTC.

Worth noting for this clone: Other DNA sequences in this sample translate to the same CDR3. The J gene is TRBJ1-5, the V gene TRBV7-2; no definite D call. V was pared by 0 bases and J by 7 bases, with 7 bases between. Germline lookup yields CDR1 SGHTA and CDR2 FQGNSA. The length of the CDR3 is 13 residues. CDR3 amino acids: CASSLALGQPQHF. CDR3 DNA sequence: TGTGCCAGCAGCTTAGCGCTCGGGCAGCCCCAGCATTTT. The entire variable domain, with the rest obtained from reference TRBV7-2 and TRBJ1-5, is as follows: GAGVSQSPSNKVTEKGKDVELRCDPISGHTALYWYRQSLGQGLEFLIYFQGNSAPDKSGLPSDRFSAERTGGSVSTLTIQRTQQEDSAVYLCASSLALGQPQHFGDGTRLSIL.